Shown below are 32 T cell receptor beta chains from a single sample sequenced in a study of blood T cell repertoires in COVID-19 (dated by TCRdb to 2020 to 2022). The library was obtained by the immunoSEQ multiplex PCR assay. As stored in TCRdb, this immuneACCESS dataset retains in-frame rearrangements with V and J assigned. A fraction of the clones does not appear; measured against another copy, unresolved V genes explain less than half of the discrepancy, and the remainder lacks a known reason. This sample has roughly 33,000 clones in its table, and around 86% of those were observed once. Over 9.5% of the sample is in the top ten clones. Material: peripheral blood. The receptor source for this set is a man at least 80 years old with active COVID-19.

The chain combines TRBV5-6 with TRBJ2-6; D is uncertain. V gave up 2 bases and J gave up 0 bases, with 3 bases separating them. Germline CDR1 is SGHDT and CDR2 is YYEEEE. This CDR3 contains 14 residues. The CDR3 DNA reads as TGTGCCAGCAGCTTCGTCTCTGGGGCCAACGTCCTGACTTTC. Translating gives CASSFVSGANVLTF.

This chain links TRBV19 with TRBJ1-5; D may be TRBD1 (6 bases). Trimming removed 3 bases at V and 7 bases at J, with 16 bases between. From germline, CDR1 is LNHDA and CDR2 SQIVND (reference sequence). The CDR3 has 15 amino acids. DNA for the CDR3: TGTGCCAGTAGTATGGGACAACGCGTGGGACAGCCCCAGCATTTT. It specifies CASSMGQRVGQPQHF. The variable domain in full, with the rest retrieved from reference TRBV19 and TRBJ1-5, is DGGITQSPKYLFRKEGQNVTLSCEQNLNHDAMYWYRQDPGQGLRLIYYSQIVNDFQKGDIAEGYSVSREKKESFPLTVTSAQKNPTAFYLCASSMGQRVGQPQHFGDGTRLSIL.

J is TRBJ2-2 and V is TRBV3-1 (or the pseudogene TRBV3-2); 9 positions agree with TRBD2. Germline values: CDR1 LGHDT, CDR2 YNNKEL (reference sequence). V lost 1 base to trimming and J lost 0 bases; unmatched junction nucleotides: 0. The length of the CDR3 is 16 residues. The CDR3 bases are TGTGCCAGCAGCCAAGGACTAGCGGCGAACACCGGGGAGCTGTTTTTT. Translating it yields CASSQGLAANTGELFF.

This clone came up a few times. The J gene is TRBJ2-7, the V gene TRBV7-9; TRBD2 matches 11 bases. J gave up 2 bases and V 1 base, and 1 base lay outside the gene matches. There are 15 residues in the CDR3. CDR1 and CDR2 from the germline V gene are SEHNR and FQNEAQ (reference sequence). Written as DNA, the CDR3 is TGTGCCAGCAGCTTAGGTAGCGGGAGGGCCTACGAGCAGTACTTC. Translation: CASSLGSGRAYEQYF.

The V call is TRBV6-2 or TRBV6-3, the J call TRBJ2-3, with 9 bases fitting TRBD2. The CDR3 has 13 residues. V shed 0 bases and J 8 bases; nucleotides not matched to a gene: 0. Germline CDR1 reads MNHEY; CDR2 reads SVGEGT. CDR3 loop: CASSYSREGTQYF. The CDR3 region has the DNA TGTGCCAGCAGTTACTCGCGGGAGGGTACGCAGTATTTT.

The CDR3, as DNA: TGTGCCAGTAGTACATACTCGGACAGCGGCTACACCTTC. This encodes CASSTYSDSGYTF. The V call is TRBV19, the J call TRBJ1-2, with a tentative D call TRBD1 (6 bases). V lost 4 bases and J 8 bases, leaving 14 bases between the germline ends. The V gene's germline CDR1 is LNHDA and CDR2 SQIVND (reference sequence). The CDR3 is made up of 13 amino acids.

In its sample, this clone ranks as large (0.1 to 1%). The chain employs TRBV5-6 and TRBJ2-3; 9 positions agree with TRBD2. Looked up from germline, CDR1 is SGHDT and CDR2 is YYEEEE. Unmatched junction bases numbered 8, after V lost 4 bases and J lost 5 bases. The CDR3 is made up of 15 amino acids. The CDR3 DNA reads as TGTGCCAGCAGCACTGTAGCGGGAGTTGGAGATACGCAGTATTTT. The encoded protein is CASSTVAGVGDTQYF. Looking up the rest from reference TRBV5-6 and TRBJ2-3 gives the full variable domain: DAGVTQSPTHLIKTRGQQVTLRCSPKSGHDTVSWYQQALGQGPQFIFQYYEEEERQRGNFPDRFSGHQFPNYSSELNVNALLLGDSALYLCASSTVAGVGDTQYFGPGTRLTVL.

CDR3 region: CASSLGVASGSNNEQFF. The CDR3 bases are TGTGCCAGCAGCTTAGGAGTCGCGAGCGGGAGTAACAATGAGCAGTTCTTC. The chain combines TRBV7-2 with TRBJ2-1, with 8 bases that match TRBD2. Trimming cost V 1 base and J 5 bases; bases outside gene matches: 10. This CDR3 is built from 17 residues. Looked up from germline, CDR1 is SGHTA and CDR2 is FQGNSA.

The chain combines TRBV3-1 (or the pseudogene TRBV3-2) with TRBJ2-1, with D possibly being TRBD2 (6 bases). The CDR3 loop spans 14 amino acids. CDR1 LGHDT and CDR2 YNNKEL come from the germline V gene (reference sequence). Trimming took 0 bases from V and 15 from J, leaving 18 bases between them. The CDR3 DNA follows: TGTGCCAGCAGCCAAGAGCGGGGCGCTAGAGGGCTGTTCTTC. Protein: CASSQERGARGLFF.

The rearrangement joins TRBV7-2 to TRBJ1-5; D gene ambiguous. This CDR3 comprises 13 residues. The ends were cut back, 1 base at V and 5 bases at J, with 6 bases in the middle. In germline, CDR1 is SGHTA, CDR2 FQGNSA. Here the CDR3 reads CASSLVSDQPQHF. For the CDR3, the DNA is TGTGCCAGCAGCTTAGTCTCAGATCAGCCCCAGCATTTT.

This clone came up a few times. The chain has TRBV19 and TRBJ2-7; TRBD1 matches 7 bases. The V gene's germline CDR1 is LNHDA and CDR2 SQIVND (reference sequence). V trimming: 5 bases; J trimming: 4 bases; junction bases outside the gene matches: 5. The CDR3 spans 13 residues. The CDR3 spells CASSQTQGYEQYF. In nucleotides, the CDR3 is TGTGCCAGTAGTCAGACACAGGGGTACGAGCAGTACTTC.

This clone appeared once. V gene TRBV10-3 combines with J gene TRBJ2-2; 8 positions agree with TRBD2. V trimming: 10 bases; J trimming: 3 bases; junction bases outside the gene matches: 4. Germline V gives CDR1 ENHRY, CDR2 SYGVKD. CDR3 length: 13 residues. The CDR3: CASSGKDTGELFF. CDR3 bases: TGTGCCAGTAGCGGGAAGGACACCGGGGAGCTGTTTTTT.

The CDR3 reads CASGRELSFGELFF. The CDR3 DNA sequence: TGTGCCAGCGGGCGGGAGCTTTCCTTCGGGGAGCTGTTTTTT. The chain joins TRBV6-5 to TRBJ2-2; 7 bases fit TRBD2. V gave up 8 bases and J gave up 7 bases; unmatched junction bases: 10. This CDR3 is 14 amino acids long. Germline-derived CDR1 and CDR2 are MNHEY and SVGAGI.

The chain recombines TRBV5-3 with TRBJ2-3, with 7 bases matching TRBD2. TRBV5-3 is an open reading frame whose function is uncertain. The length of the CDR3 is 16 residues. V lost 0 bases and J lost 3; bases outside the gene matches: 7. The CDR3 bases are TGTGCCAGAAGCTTGGGGCGAGCGGGAAGAACAGATACGCAGTATTTT. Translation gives CARSLGRAGRTDTQYF.

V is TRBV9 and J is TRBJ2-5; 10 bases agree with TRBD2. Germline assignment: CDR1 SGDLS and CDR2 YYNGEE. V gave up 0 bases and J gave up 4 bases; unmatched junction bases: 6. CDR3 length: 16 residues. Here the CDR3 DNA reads TGTGCCAGCAGCGTAGGAGCGGGAGGGCCGACAGAGACCCAGTACTTC. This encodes CASSVGAGGPTETQYF. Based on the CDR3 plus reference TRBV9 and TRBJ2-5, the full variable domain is DSGVTQTPKHLITATGQRVTLRCSPRSGDLSVYWYQQSLDQGLQFLIQYYNGEERAKGNILERFSAQQFPDLHSELNLSSLELGDSALYFCASSVGAGGPTETQYFGPGTRLLVL.

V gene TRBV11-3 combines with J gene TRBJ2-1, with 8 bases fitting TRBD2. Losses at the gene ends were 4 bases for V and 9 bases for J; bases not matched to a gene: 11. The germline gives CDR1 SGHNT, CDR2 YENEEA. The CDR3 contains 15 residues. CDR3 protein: CASSSTSGETGEQFF. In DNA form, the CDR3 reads TGTGCCAGCAGCTCAACTAGCGGAGAGACCGGTGAGCAGTTCTTC.

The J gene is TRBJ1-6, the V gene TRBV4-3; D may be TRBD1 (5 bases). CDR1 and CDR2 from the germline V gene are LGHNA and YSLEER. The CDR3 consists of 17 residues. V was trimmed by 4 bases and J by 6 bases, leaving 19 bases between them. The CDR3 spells CASSRAGPGSSNSPLHF. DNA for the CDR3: TGCGCCAGCAGCCGGGCGGGGCCGGGGAGCAGTAATTCACCCCTCCACTTT.

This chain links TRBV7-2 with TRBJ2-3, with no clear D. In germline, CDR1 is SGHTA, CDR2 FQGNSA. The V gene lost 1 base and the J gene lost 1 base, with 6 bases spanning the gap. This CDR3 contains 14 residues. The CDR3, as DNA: TGTGCCAGCAGCTTAGTGGCGGGCACAGATACGCAGTATTTT. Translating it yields CASSLVAGTDTQYF.

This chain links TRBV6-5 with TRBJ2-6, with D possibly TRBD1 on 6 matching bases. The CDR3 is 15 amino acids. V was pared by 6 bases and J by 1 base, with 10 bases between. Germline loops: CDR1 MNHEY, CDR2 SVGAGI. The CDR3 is CASSRTGSGANVLTF. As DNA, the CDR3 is TGTGCCAGCAGCCGCACAGGGTCTGGGGCCAACGTCCTGACTTTC.

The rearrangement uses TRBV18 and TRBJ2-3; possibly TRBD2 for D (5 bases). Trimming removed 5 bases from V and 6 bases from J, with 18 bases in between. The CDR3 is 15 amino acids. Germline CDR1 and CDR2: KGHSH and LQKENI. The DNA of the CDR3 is TGTGCCAGCTCAATGTCTACGCATCCGGGGGATACGCAGTATTTT. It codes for CASSMSTHPGDTQYF.

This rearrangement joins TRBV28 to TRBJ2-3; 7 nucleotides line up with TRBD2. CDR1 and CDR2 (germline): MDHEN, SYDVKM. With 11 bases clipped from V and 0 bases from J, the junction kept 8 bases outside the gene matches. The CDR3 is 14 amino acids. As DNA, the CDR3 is TGTGCCGGTGGGAGGGACCTAAGCACAGATACGCAGTATTTT. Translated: CAGGRDLSTDTQYF.

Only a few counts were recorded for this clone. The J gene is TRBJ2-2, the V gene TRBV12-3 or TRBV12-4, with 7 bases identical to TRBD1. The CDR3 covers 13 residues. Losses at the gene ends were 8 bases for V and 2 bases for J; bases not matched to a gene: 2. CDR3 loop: CASGDSNTGELFF. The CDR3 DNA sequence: TGTGCCAGCGGGGACAGCAACACCGGGGAGCTGTTTTTT.

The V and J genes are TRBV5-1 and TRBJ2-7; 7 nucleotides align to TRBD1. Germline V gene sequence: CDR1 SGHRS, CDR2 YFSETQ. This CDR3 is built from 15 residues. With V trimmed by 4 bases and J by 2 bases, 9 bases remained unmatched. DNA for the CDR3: TGCGCCAGCAGCCCTACGGGACAGCTAACCTACGAGCAGTACTTC. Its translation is CASSPTGQLTYEQYF.

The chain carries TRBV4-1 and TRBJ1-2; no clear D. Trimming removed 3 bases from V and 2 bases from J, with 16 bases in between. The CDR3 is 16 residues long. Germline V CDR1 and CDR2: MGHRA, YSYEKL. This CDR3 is CASSQPRIRGNYGYTF. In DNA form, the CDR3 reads TGCGCCAGCAGCCAGCCACGTATTCGGGGAAACTATGGCTACACCTTC.

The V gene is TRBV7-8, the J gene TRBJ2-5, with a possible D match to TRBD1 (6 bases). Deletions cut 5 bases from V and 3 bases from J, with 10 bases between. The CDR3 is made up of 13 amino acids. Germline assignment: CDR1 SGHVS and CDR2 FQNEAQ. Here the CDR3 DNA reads TGTGCCAGCAGCAAATACAGGGAAGAGACCCAGTACTTC. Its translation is CASSKYREETQYF.

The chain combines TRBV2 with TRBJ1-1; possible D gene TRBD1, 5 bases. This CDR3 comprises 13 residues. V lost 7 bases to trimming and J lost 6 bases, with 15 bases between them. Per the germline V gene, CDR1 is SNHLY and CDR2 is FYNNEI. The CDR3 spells CASTERATAEAFF. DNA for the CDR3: TGTGCCAGCACCGAAAGAGCGACAGCTGAAGCTTTCTTT.

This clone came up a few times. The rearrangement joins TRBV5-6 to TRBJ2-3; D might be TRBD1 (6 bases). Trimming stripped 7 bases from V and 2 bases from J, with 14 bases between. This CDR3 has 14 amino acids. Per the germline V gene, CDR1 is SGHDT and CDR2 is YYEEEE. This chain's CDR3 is CASCIGGHTDTQYF. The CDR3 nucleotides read TGTGCCAGCTGCATAGGGGGTCACACAGATACGCAGTATTTT.

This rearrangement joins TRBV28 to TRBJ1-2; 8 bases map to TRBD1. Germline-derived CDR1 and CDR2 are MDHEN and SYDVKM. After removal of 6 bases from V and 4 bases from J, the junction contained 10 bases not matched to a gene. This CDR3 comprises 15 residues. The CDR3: CASSPGDRRTYGYTF. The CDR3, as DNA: TGTGCCAGCAGCCCTGGGGACAGGAGAACCTATGGCTACACCTTC.

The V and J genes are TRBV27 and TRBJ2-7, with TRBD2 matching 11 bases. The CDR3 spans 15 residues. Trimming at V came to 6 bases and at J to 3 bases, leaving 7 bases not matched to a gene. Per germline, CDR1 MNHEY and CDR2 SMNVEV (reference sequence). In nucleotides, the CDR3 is TGTGCCAGCAGCTTTCGCGGACTAGCGGGCTACGAGCAGTACTTC. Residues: CASSFRGLAGYEQYF.

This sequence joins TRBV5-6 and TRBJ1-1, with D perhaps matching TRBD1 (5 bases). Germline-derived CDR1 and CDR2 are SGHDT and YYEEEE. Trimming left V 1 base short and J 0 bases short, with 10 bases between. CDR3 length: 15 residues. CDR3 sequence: CASSLIGAMNTEAFF. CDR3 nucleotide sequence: TGTGCCAGCAGCTTGATTGGGGCCATGAACACTGAAGCTTTCTTT.

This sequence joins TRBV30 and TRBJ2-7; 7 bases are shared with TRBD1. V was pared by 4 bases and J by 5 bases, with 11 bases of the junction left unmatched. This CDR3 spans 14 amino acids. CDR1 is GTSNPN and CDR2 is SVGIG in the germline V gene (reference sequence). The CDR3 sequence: CAWIDRQGNHEQYF. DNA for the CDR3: TGTGCCTGGATTGACCGACAGGGTAACCACGAGCAGTACTTC.

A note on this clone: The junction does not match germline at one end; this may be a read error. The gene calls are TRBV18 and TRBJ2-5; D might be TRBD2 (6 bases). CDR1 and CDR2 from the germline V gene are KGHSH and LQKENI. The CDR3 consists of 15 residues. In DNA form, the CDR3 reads TGTGCCAGCTCGCCACGGACGGGGGATCAAGAGACCCAGTACTTC. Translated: CASSPRTGDQETQYF. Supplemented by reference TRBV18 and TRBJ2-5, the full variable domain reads NAGVMQNPRHLVRRRGQEARLRCSPMKGHSHVYWYRQLPEEGLKFMVYLQKENIIDESGMPKERFSAEFPKEGPSILRIQQVVRGDSAAYFCASSPRTGDQETQYFGPGTRLLVL.